Following are 5 T cell receptor beta chains from one sample sequenced in a study of blood T cell repertoires in COVID-19. Generated by immunoSEQ multiplex PCR, the TCRdb table keeps only in-frame clones and is missing some. The sample includes some 120,000 clones, approximately 83% of them seen just once. Sequenced: peripheral blood. Receptors were obtained from a woman in her 50s who had recovered from COVID-19.

CDR3 protein: CASSMGHGNGGELFF. CDR3 coding DNA: TGCGCCAGCAGCATGGGACACGGTAACGGCGGGGAGCTGTTTTTT. The rearrangement joins TRBV5-1 to TRBJ2-2; perhaps TRBD1 as D (6 bases). The CDR3 has 15 amino acids. With 4 bases removed from V and 7 bases from J, the gap between germline ends came to 17 bases. Germline lookup yields CDR1 SGHRS and CDR2 YFSETQ.

The rearrangement uses TRBV6-2 or TRBV6-3 and TRBJ2-1, with 10 bases that match TRBD2. CDR1 MNHEY and CDR2 SVGEGT come from the germline V gene. The CDR3 contains 15 residues. V lost 6 bases to trimming and J lost 4 bases; unmatched junction nucleotides: 6. CDR3 DNA sequence: TGTGCCAGCAGCGACAGCGGGGGGGGATACAATGAGCAGTTCTTC. Its protein is CASSDSGGGYNEQFF.

The chain has TRBV5-5 and TRBJ2-6; TRBD2 agrees at 7 bases. Germline V gene sequence: CDR1 SGHKS, CDR2 YYEKEE (reference sequence). V was pared by 5 bases and J by 12 bases, with 14 bases of the junction left unmatched. The CDR3 contains 15 residues. The DNA of the CDR3 is TGTGCCAGCAGGGTTCCGGGGGGTAAGGCCTCCGTCCTGACTTTC. It yields the protein CASRVPGGKASVLTF. Variable domain in full (rest from reference TRBV5-5 and TRBJ2-6): DAGVTQSPTHLIKTRGQQVTLRCSPISGHKSVSWYQQVLGQGPQFIFQYYEKEERGRGNFPDRFSARQFPNYSSELNVNALLLGDSALYLCASRVPGGKASVLTFGAGSRLTVL.

This chain links TRBV11-3 with TRBJ2-7, with 7 bases aligning to TRBD2. Trimming took 3 bases from V and 3 from J; bases not matched to a gene: 5. Germline CDR1 reads SGHNT; CDR2 reads YENEEA. The CDR3 spans 14 residues. CDR3 sequence: CASSFRGGSYEQYF. The CDR3 bases are TGTGCCAGCAGCTTCCGAGGCGGGAGCTACGAGCAGTACTTC.

The chain joins TRBV7-2 to TRBJ1-4, with D possibly being TRBD1 (5 bases). The CDR3 runs 14 residues. Trimming pared 8 bases from V and 8 bases from J, leaving 18 bases between. Looked up from germline, CDR1 is SGHTA and CDR2 is FQGNSA. The CDR3, as DNA: TGTGCCAGCTCGATTGACCGGGGGGGGGAAAAACTGTTTTTT. It yields the protein CASSIDRGGEKLFF.